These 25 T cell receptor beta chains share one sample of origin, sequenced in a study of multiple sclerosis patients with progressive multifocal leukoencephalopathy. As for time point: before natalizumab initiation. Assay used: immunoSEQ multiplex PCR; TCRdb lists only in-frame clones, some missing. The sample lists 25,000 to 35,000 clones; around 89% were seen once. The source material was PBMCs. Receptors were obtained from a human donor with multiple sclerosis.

CDR3 loop: CASRALSGELFF. For the CDR3, the DNA is TGTGCCAGCAGGGCACTATCCGGGGAGCTGTTTTTT. V usage is TRBV6-5 and J usage is TRBJ2-2, with D hard to call. Germline assignment: CDR1 MNHEY and CDR2 SVGAGI. This CDR3 contains 12 residues. Between the trimmed V and J ends, which lost 6 bases and 6 bases, there was a span of 8 bases.

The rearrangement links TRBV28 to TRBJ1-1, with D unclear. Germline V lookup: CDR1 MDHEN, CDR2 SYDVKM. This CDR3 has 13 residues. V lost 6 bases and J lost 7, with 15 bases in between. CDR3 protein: CASSPTGNLEAFF. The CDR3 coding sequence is TGTGCCAGCAGCCCGACGGGGAATCTTGAAGCTTTCTTT.

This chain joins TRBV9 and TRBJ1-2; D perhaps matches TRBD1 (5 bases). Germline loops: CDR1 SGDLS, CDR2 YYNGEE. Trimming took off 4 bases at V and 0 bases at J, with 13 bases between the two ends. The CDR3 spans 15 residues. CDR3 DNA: TGTGCCAGCAGCCCCGGGACGGTACCTAACTATGGCTACACCTTC. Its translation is CASSPGTVPNYGYTF. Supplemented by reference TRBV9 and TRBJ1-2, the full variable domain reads DSGVTQTPKHLITATGQRVTLRCSPRSGDLSVYWYQQSLDQGLQFLIQYYNGEERAKGNILERFSAQQFPDLHSELNLSSLELGDSALYFCASSPGTVPNYGYTFGSGTRLTVV.

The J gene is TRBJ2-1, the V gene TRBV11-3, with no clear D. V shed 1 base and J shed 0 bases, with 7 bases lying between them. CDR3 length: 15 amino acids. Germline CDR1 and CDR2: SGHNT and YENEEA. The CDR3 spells CASSLGGYSYNEQFF. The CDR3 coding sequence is TGTGCCAGCAGCTTAGGGGGTTACTCCTACAATGAGCAGTTCTTC.

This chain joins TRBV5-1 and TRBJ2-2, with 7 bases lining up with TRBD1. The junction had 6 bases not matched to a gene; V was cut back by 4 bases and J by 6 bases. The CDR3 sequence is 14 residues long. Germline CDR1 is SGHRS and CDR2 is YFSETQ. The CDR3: CASSRQGAPGELFF. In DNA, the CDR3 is TGCGCCAGCAGCCGACAGGGAGCTCCCGGGGAGCTGTTTTTT.

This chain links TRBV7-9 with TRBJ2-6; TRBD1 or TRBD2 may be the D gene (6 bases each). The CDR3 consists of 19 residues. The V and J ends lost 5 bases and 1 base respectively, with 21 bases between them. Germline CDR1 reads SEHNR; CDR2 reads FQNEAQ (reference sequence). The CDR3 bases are TGTGCCAGCAGCGGGATAACAGGGACGGGGGCTTCTGGGGCCAACGTCCTGACTTTC. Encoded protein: CASSGITGTGASGANVLTF.

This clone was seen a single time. The CDR3, as DNA: TGTGCCAGCAGTTCCCGGGACCGCCGACGCACAGATACGCAGTATTTT. Amino acids: CASSSRDRRRTDTQYF. This sequence joins TRBV28 and TRBJ2-3; D may be TRBD1 or TRBD2 (5 bases each). V lost 4 bases and J lost 1, with 15 bases in between. Germline V gene data show CDR1 as MDHEN and CDR2 as SYDVKM. The CDR3 has 16 amino acids.

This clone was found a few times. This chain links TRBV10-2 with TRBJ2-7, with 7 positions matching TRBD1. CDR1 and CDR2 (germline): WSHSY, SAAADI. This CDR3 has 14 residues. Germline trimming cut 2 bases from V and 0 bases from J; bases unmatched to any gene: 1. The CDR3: CASSEGDSSYEQYF. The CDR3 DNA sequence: TGCGCCAGCAGTGAGGGGGACAGCTCCTACGAGCAGTACTTC.

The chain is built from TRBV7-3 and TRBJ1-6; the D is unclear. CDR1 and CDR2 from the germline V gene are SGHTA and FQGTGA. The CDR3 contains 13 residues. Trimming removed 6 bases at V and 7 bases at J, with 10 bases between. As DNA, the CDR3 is TGTGCCAGCAGAGCCGCCGGGAATTCACCCCTCCACTTT. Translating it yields CASRAAGNSPLHF.

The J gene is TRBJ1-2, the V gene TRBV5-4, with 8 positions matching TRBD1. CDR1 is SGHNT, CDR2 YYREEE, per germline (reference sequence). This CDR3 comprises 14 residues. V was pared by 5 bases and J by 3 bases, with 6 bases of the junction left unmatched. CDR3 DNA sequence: TGTGCCAGCAGGCCCACAGGGGGGTACTATGGCTACACCTTC. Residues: CASRPTGGYYGYTF.

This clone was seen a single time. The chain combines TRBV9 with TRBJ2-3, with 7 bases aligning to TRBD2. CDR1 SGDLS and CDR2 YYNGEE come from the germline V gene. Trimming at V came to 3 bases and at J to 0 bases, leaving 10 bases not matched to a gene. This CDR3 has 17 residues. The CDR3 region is CASSAPRAGRSTDTQYF. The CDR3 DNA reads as TGTGCCAGCAGCGCCCCACGCGCCGGGAGGAGCACAGATACGCAGTATTTT.

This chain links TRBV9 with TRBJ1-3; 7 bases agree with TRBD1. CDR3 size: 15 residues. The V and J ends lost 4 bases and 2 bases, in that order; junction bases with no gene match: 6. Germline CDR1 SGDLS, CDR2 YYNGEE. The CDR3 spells CASSLDRVPGNTIYF. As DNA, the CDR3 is TGTGCCAGCAGCCTTGACAGGGTTCCTGGAAACACCATATATTTT.

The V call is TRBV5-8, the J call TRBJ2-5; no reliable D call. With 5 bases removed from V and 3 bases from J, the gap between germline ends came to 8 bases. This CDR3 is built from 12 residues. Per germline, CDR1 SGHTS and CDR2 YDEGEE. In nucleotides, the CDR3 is TGTGCCAGCAGTCGACTGGAAGAGACCCAGTACTTC. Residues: CASSRLEETQYF.

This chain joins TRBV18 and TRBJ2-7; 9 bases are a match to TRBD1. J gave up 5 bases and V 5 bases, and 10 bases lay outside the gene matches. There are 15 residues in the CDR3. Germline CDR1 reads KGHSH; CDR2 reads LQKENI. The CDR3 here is CASSRTGTGPNEQYF. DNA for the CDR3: TGTGCCAGCTCAAGGACCGGGACAGGGCCCAACGAGCAGTACTTC.

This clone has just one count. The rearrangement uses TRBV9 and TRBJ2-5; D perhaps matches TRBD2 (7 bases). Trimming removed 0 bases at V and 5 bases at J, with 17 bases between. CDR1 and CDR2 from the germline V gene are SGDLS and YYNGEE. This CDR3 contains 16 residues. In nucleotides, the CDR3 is TGTGCCAGCAGCGTAGGAGGGGGGGCCTTTCTGGAGACCCAGTACTTC. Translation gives CASSVGGGAFLETQYF.

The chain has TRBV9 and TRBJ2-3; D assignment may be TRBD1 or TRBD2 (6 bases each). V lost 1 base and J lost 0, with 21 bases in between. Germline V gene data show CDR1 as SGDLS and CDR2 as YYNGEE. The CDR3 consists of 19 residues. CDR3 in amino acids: CASSVQGSGGRSSTDTQYF. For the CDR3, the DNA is TGTGCCAGCAGCGTACAAGGTTCCGGGGGCAGGAGTAGCACAGATACGCAGTATTTT.

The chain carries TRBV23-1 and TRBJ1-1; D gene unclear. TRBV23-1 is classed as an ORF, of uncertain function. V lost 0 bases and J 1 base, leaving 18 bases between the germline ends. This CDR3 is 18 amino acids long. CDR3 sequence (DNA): TGCGCCAGCAGTCAATCCGACACGAAAGCAGTCCCGAACACTGAAGCTTTCTTT. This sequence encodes CASSQSDTKAVPNTEAFF.

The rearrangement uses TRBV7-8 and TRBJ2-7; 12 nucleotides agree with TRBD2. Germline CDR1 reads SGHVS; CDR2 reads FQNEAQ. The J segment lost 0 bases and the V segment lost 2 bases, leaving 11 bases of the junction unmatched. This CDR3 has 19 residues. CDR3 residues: CASSLSWTSGAMLSYEQYF. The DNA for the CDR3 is TGTGCCAGCAGCTTATCTTGGACTAGCGGGGCTATGCTCTCCTACGAGCAGTACTTC. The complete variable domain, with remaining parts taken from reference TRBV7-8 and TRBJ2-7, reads GAGVSQSPRYKVAKRGQDVALRCDPISGHVSLFWYQQALGQGPEFLTYFQNEAQLDKSGLPSDRFFAERPEGSVSTLKIQRTQQEDSAVYLCASSLSWTSGAMLSYEQYFGPGTRLTVT.

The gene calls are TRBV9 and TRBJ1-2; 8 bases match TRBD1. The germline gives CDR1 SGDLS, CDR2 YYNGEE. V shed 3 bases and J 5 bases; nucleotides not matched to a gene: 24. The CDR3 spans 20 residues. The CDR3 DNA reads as TGTGCCAGCAGCGGCAACCTCCGACAGGGGACGATTCTAGAAGGGTATGGCTACACCTTC. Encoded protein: CASSGNLRQGTILEGYGYTF.

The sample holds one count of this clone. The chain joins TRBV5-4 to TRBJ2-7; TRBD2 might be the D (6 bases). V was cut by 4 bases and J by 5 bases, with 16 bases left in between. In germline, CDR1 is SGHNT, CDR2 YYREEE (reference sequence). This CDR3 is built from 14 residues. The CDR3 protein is CASSPVRSGDEQYF. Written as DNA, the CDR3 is TGTGCCAGCAGCCCGGTCCGGTCGGGGGACGAGCAGTACTTC.

CDR3 region: CASSQVPAGLANSPLHF. DNA for the CDR3: TGCGCCAGCAGCCAAGTACCTGCAGGGCTGGCGAATTCACCCCTCCACTTT. The chain uses TRBV4-1 and TRBJ1-6; perhaps TRBD1 as D (5 bases). Germline values: CDR1 MGHRA, CDR2 YSYEKL. The CDR3 spans 17 residues. Trimming shortened V by 1 base and J by 7 bases, and 17 bases separated the two germline ends.

For the CDR3, the DNA is TGTGCCAGCAGAGACGCAAGCAATCAGCCCCAGCATTTT. Translation: CASRDASNQPQHF. The chain has TRBV2 and TRBJ1-5; no definite D call. V lost 6 bases and J lost 1, with 7 bases in between. From germline, CDR1 is SNHLY and CDR2 FYNNEI. This CDR3 has 13 amino acids. The whole variable domain, remainder taken from reference TRBV2 and TRBJ1-5, is EPEVTQTPSHQVTQMGQEVILRCVPISNHLYFYWYRQILGQKVEFLVSFYNNEISEKSEIFDDQFSVERPDGSNFTLKIRSTKLEDSAMYFCASRDASNQPQHFGDGTRLSIL.

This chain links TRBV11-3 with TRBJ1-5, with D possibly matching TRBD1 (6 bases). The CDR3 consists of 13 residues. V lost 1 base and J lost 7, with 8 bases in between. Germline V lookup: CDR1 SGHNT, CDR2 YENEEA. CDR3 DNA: TGTGCCAGCAGCTTAGCCGGACAGCAGCCCCAGCATTTT. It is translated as CASSLAGQQPQHF.

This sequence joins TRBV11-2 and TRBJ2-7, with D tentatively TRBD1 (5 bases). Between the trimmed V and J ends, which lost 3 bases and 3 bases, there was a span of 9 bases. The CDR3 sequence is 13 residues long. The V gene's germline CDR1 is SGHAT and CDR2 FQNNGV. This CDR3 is CASSLAGFYEQYF. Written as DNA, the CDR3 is TGTGCCAGCAGCTTGGCAGGGTTCTACGAGCAGTACTTC.

CDR3 nucleotides: TGTGCCAGCAGCTTGGACGTCGGGTCCTATAATTCACCCCTCCACTTT. Protein: CASSLDVGSYNSPLHF. The rearrangement links TRBV5-4 to TRBJ1-6; D is ambiguous. CDR3 length: 16 amino acids. Germline V gene lookup returns CDR1 SGHNT and CDR2 YYREEE (reference sequence). V lost 0 bases to trimming and J lost 1 base, with 8 bases between them.